The clone carrying this T cell receptor beta chain was detected only once. The record originates from a study of CD8 T cells in Susac syndrome. RNA amounts of about 0.5 to 1 ug underwent reverse transcription with random hexamers. TCRdb passed the immunoSEQ multiplex PCR reads through MiXCR, listing each CDR3 protein once. The sample lists around 150,000 distinct CDR3 sequences, less than 95% occurring once. The receptor's source is a human donor with multiple sclerosis. Sequenced input: CD4+ T cells from PBMCs.

The CDR3 DNA reads TGTGCCAGCTCACCGCGGCTTCCCGACGAGCAGTACTTC. Translating it yields CASSPRLPDEQYF. The chain is built from TRBV18 and TRBJ2-7; D is uncertain. The V and J ends lost 3 bases and 5 bases respectively, with 11 bases between them. Germline loops: CDR1 KGHSH, CDR2 LQKENI. This CDR3 comprises 13 residues.